The T cell receptor (beta chain) described here comes from a study of blood T cell repertoires in COVID-19. Background on the study: Spain, Italy and the United States supplied samples that represented acute and convalescent COVID-19.

Data came from immunoSEQ multiplex PCR; TCRdb stores just in-frame clones and leaves some out. The repertoire has some 80,000 clones, 84% of them found once; the top ten carry 3.5% to 4%. CDR1 is MGHRA, CDR2 YSYEKL, per germline. V trimming: 0 bases; J trimming: 9 bases; junction bases outside the gene matches: 9. This CDR3 region has 16 residues. V and J are TRBV4-1 and TRBJ2-1, with 9 bases aligning to TRBD2. This receptor was obtained from a middle-aged man with acute or convalescent COVID-19. Sequencing input: peripheral blood. The CDR3 DNA reads TGCGCCAGCAGCCAAGATTTTCGCGGGGGGGCAGGTGAGCAGTTCTTC. Protein product: CASSQDFRGGAGEQFF.